The 20 T cell receptor beta chains presented below share a single source sample, sequenced in a study of post-analysis software for immune sequencing data. No antigen has been assigned to these receptors. Notes on the study in general: A few TRBV segments occurring more often in patients than controls included TRBV5-6, TRBV5-1 and TRBV20-1.

Libraries were made from TCR beta cDNA, and they carried unique molecular identifiers. TCRdb redid the calling of the PCR reads with MiXCR, one entry per CDR3 protein. This table has about 570,000 distinct CDR3 sequences, roughly 34% appearing once. Source material: blood. The receptors stem from a girl aged 2-17 years with multiple sclerosis.

This clonotype occurred a few times. This chain uses TRBV20-1 with TRBJ1-1, with 7 positions matching TRBD1. This CDR3 comprises 15 residues. V dropped 1 base and J dropped 5; count of bases not matched to a gene: 10. Germline-derived CDR1 and CDR2 are DFQATT and SNEGSKA (reference sequence). CDR3 amino acids: CSARVEQGWVTEAFF. In DNA form, the CDR3 reads TGCAGTGCTAGAGTCGAACAGGGGTGGGTGACTGAAGCTTTCTTT.

The chain employs TRBV5-1 and TRBJ1-1; perhaps TRBD1 as D (6 bases). In germline, CDR1 is SGHRS, CDR2 YFSETQ. The CDR3 runs 15 residues. V dropped 0 bases and J dropped 1 base, with 10 bases sitting between them. CDR3 loop: CASSLDRGGNTEAFF. For the CDR3, the DNA is TGCGCCAGCAGCTTGGATAGAGGGGGGAACACTGAAGCTTTCTTT.

This rearrangement joins TRBV3-1 to TRBJ1-2; D possibly corresponds to TRBD1 (6 bases). CDR3 length: 16 amino acids. Looked up from germline, CDR1 is LGHDT and CDR2 is YNNKEL (reference sequence). Trimming took off 0 bases at V and 7 bases at J, with 18 bases between the two ends. Written as DNA, the CDR3 is TGTGCCAGCAGCCAAGATCCACGTTGGGGGGGCGCTGGCTACACCTTC. Protein: CASSQDPRWGGAGYTF.

The V and J genes are TRBV5-1 and TRBJ1-1, with TRBD1 identical over 11 bases. With V trimmed by 3 bases and J by 5 bases, 6 bases remained unmatched. CDR3 length: 15 amino acids. CDR1 and CDR2 from the germline V gene are SGHRS and YFSETQ. Here the CDR3 DNA reads TGCGCCAGCAGCTCCTATGGACAGGGGGCAACTGAAGCTTTCTTT. This gives the protein CASSSYGQGATEAFF.

CDR3 bases: TGTGCCAGCAGTGAATGGACTAGCGGGGTATTAGATACGCAGTATTTT. Its translation: CASSEWTSGVLDTQYF. The rearrangement uses TRBV6-1 and TRBJ2-3, with 12 bases lining up with TRBD2. The length of the CDR3 is 16 residues. CDR1 is MNHNS and CDR2 is SASEGT in the germline V gene. J was trimmed by 5 bases and V by 2 bases; bases with no gene match: 5.

This chain uses TRBV12-3 or TRBV12-4 with TRBJ2-4; 7 nucleotides align to TRBD2. Trimming at V came to 5 bases and at J to 4 bases, leaving 5 bases not matched to a gene. The CDR3 is 14 amino acids. CDR3 sequence reads: CASSSAGEKNIQYF. The CDR3 DNA follows: TGTGCCAGCAGTAGCGCGGGGGAGAAAAACATTCAGTACTTC.

The rearrangement links TRBV20-1 to TRBJ2-1; TRBD2 agrees at 11 bases. Looked up from germline, CDR1 is DFQATT and CDR2 is SNEGSKA (reference sequence). V was clipped by 2 bases and J by 3 bases; unmatched bases: 6. This CDR3 contains 16 residues. Here the CDR3 reads CSARLAGGTVYNEQFF. The CDR3 nucleotides read TGCAGTGCTAGACTAGCGGGGGGTACAGTCTACAATGAGCAGTTCTTC.

The CDR3 reads CASSLEPQGVQYF. The CDR3 nucleotides are TGTGCCAGCAGTTTAGAGCCCCAAGGGGTGCAGTACTTC. This chain connects TRBV28 to TRBJ2-4; a weak D match, TRBD1 (5 bases). The CDR3 sequence is 13 residues long. The germline gives CDR1 MDHEN, CDR2 SYDVKM. The V and J ends lost 2 bases and 13 bases respectively, with 15 bases between them.

A few counts support this clonotype. The chain links TRBV20-1 to TRBJ1-1, with unresolved D. The CDR3 extends over 12 amino acids. Germline V gene sequence: CDR1 DFQATT, CDR2 SNEGSKA (reference sequence). Deletions cut 3 bases from V and 2 bases from J, with 7 bases between. Written as DNA, the CDR3 is TGCAGTGCTAGCCTAGGTAACACTGAAGCTTTCTTT. This codes for CSASLGNTEAFF.

This clonotype was picked up one time. The rearrangement joins TRBV5-4 to TRBJ1-4, with D possibly being TRBD1 (6 bases). CDR1 is SGHNT, CDR2 YYREEE, per germline (reference sequence). V lost 2 bases to trimming and J lost 5 bases, with 7 bases between them. This CDR3 comprises 13 residues. The CDR3 bases are TGTGCCAGCAGCTTAACAGGGAATGAAAAACTGTTTTTT. It specifies CASSLTGNEKLFF.

V gene TRBV19 combines with J gene TRBJ2-1, with 7 positions matching TRBD2. The CDR3 contains 17 residues. Per germline, CDR1 LNHDA and CDR2 SQIVND (reference sequence). The trim removed 6 bases at V and 2 bases at J, leaving 13 bases unmatched. CDR3 nucleotides: TGTGCCAGTAGCAATGAAGACCCAGCGGGGCCCTACAATGAGCAGTTCTTC. Translation: CASSNEDPAGPYNEQFF.

In this sample, this clonotype turned up a few times. The CDR3 loop is CASTPGGFSSYEQYF. CDR3 DNA: TGTGCCAGCACCCCGGGGGGATTTAGCTCCTACGAGCAGTACTTC. This chain links TRBV6-5 with TRBJ2-7; TRBD2 aligns across 7 bases. J gave up 0 bases and V 7 bases, and 9 bases lay outside the gene matches. Germline CDR1 reads MNHEY; CDR2 reads SVGAGI. CDR3 length: 15 amino acids.

This clonotype occurred a few times. The V and J genes are TRBV7-2 and TRBJ2-5, with D perhaps matching TRBD1 (6 bases). Trimming pared 5 bases from V and 4 bases from J, leaving 17 bases between. CDR1 and CDR2 (germline): SGHTA, FQGNSA. CDR3 length: 15 amino acids. The CDR3 region is CASSASGTIGETQYF. CDR3 in DNA: TGTGCCAGCAGCGCCTCCGGGACAATAGGAGAGACCCAGTACTTC.

The chain couples TRBV2 to TRBJ2-7, with D possibly called TRBD1 or TRBD2 (7 bases each). Trimming shortened V by 9 bases and J by 2 bases, and 17 bases separated the two germline ends. The V gene's germline CDR1 is SNHLY and CDR2 FYNNEI. The CDR3 runs 14 residues. The CDR3: CARGGTVAAYEQYF. The CDR3 coding sequence is TGTGCCAGGGGGGGGACAGTGGCCGCCTACGAGCAGTACTTC.

This clonotype turned up a few times. The J gene is TRBJ1-5, the V gene TRBV6-5, with a possible D match to TRBD1 (5 bases). Germline V gene data show CDR1 as MNHEY and CDR2 as SVGAGI. This CDR3 has 12 amino acids. V was clipped by 6 bases and J by 8 bases, with 11 bases between them. The CDR3 DNA is TGTGCCAGCAGACGGGGGAGTGAGCCCCAGCATTTT. Protein sequence: CASRRGSEPQHF.

This clonotype was detected many times. This chain joins TRBV29-1 and TRBJ2-7, with D hard to call. V was shortened by 4 bases and J by 4 bases, with 8 bases between the two germline ends. This CDR3 spans 11 amino acids. The germline CDR1 and CDR2 sequences are SQVTM and ANQGSEA. CDR3 amino acids: CSVVLRYEQYF. CDR3 bases: TGCAGCGTTGTTCTCAGATACGAGCAGTACTTC.

This clonotype showed up just a few times. This sequence joins TRBV7-9 and TRBJ1-2; 7 positions match TRBD1. This CDR3 spans 13 amino acids. Germline V gene sequence: CDR1 SEHNR, CDR2 FQNEAQ (reference sequence). V was pared by 4 bases and J by 6 bases, with 5 bases of the junction left unmatched. CDR3 loop: CASSYTGTDGYTF. In DNA, the CDR3 is TGTGCCAGCAGCTACACCGGGACAGATGGCTACACCTTC. Full variable domain (remainder filled in from reference TRBV7-9 and TRBJ1-2): DTGVSQNPRHKITKRGQNVTFRCDPISEHNRLYWYRQTLGQGPEFLTYFQNEAQLEKSRLLSDRFSAERPKGSFSTLEIQRTEQGDSAMYLCASSYTGTDGYTFGSGTRLTVV.

V usage is TRBV7-2 and J usage is TRBJ2-1, with 8 bases matching TRBD2. Per germline, CDR1 SGHTA and CDR2 FQGNSA. Trimming removed 4 bases from V and 10 bases from J; junction bases left unmatched: 18. The length of the CDR3 is 17 residues. CDR3 protein: CASSSPPGGVFRNEQFF. For the CDR3, the DNA is TGTGCCAGCAGCTCCCCTCCCGGGGGGGTTTTTCGGAACGAGCAGTTCTTC.

V is TRBV6-5 and J is TRBJ1-1, with D hard to call. CDR1 and CDR2 (germline): MNHEY, SVGAGI. Trimming left V 5 bases short and J 8 bases short, with 12 bases between. The CDR3 has 12 residues. CDR3 in amino acids: CASSNHLSEAFF. Written as DNA, the CDR3 is TGTGCCAGCAGTAATCACTTATCCGAAGCTTTCTTT.

This clonotype showed up just a few times. The chain carries TRBV21-1 and TRBJ2-5; TRBD2 reflects the table's D call only, with no check against the DNA. TRBV21-1 is a pseudogene. CDR3 length equals 15 residues. The CDR3 DNA follows: TGTGCCAGCAGCTCAGTCAGGAGTCCCCAAGAGACCCAGTACTTC. As protein: CASSSVRSPQETQYF.